One and the same sample provided the 10 T cell receptor beta chains below, sequenced in a study of shared clonotypes between healthy human individuals. Some clones are missing from TCRdb's copy, which holds only in-frame ones; the method was immunoSEQ multiplex PCR. The data hold about 520,000 clones, with around 80% observed a single time. The sample taken for sequencing was PBMCs. These receptors all come from a middle-aged woman in good health. Some clones in this sample may be carry-over from other donors' samples.

The chain uses TRBV7-9 and TRBJ2-3; D call uncertain. The CDR3 is made up of 14 amino acids. V was clipped by 4 bases and J by 0 bases, with 8 bases between them. Germline CDR1 and CDR2: SEHNR and FQNEAQ (reference sequence). The DNA for the CDR3 is TGTGCCAGCAGCTCGTACCGAAGCACAGATACGCAGTATTTT. Translated, it gives CASSSYRSTDTQYF.

V usage is TRBV5-4 and J usage is TRBJ1-1; weak D call: TRBD1 (5 bases). Deletions cut 4 bases from V and 8 bases from J, with 9 bases between. Per germline, CDR1 SGHNT and CDR2 YYREEE (reference sequence). This CDR3 is built from 11 residues. CDR3 nucleotides: TGTGCCAGCAGCCAGTACAGGGAAGCTTTCTTT. Translating gives CASSQYREAFF.

The genes are TRBV28 and TRBJ1-1; possibly TRBD1 for D (6 bases). V gave up 5 bases and J gave up 8 bases, with 12 bases separating them. Germline V gives CDR1 MDHEN, CDR2 SYDVKM. The CDR3 covers 12 residues. CDR3 nucleotides: TGTGCCAGCAGTACCCGGACAGACGAAGCTTTCTTT. Protein product: CASSTRTDEAFF.

J is TRBJ1-3 and V is TRBV10-3; tentatively, D is TRBD1 (6 bases). With 2 bases removed from V and 3 bases from J, the gap between germline ends came to 11 bases. The germline CDR1 and CDR2 sequences are ENHRY and SYGVKD. The CDR3 contains 15 residues. The CDR3 sequence: CAISERGAFGNTIYF. DNA for the CDR3: TGTGCCATCAGTGAGCGGGGGGCTTTTGGAAACACCATATATTTT.

This clone appeared once. V gene TRBV7-2 combines with J gene TRBJ1-5; D is possibly TRBD1 (5 bases). Germline V CDR1 and CDR2: SGHTA, FQGNSA. The CDR3 length is 16 residues. Trimming stripped 1 base from V and 2 bases from J, with 12 bases between. CDR3 sequence (DNA): TGTGCCAGCAGCTTAGGCCAGGGAACGGGCAATCAGCCCCAGCATTTT. Amino acids: CASSLGQGTGNQPQHF.

This sequence joins TRBV5-4 and TRBJ2-5, with 8 bases lining up with TRBD2. After removal of 5 bases from V and 3 bases from J, the junction contained 6 bases not matched to a gene. The length of the CDR3 is 14 residues. Germline lookup yields CDR1 SGHNT and CDR2 YYREEE (reference sequence). CDR3 nucleotides: TGTGCCAGCAGGCGGGGACTAGAAGAAGAGACCCAGTACTTC. This translates into CASRRGLEEETQYF.

In DNA, the CDR3 is TGTGCCAGCAGACTAATGCGGTCAGATACGCAGTATTTT. It translates to CASRLMRSDTQYF. The chain recombines TRBV27 with TRBJ2-3, with D unresolved. Trimming took 6 bases from V and 4 from J, leaving 11 bases between them. The CDR3 spans 13 residues. From germline, CDR1 is MNHEY and CDR2 SMNVEV (reference sequence).

V usage is TRBV7-8 and J usage is TRBJ1-5; no definite D call. The germline V and J ends were trimmed by 1 base and 1 base, with 8 bases remaining between them. The CDR3 consists of 15 residues. The germline CDR1 and CDR2 sequences are SGHVS and FQNEAQ. The CDR3 DNA is TGTGCCAGCAGCTTAGGAGGGCTGAGCAATCAGCCCCAGCATTTT. Translating gives CASSLGGLSNQPQHF. Looking up the rest from reference TRBV7-8 and TRBJ1-5 gives the full variable domain: GAGVSQSPRYKVAKRGQDVALRCDPISGHVSLFWYQQALGQGPEFLTYFQNEAQLDKSGLPSDRFFAERPEGSVSTLKIQRTQQEDSAVYLCASSLGGLSNQPQHFGDGTRLSIL.

The rearrangement joins TRBV28 to TRBJ2-1; 10 bases fit TRBD2. This CDR3 region has 14 residues. V lost 5 bases and J lost 7; bases outside the gene matches: 5. CDR1 is MDHEN and CDR2 is SYDVKM in the germline V gene. CDR3 protein: CASSPGLADNEQFF. CDR3 nucleotides: TGTGCCAGCAGTCCCGGACTAGCGGATAATGAGCAGTTCTTC.

V and J are TRBV9 and TRBJ2-1, with D possibly matching TRBD1 (6 bases). The CDR3 is 14 amino acids. Trimming stripped 5 bases from V and 3 bases from J, with 12 bases between. Germline CDR1 and CDR2: SGDLS and YYNGEE. The CDR3 region has the DNA TGTGCCAGCAGTTCACTGGACAGCTACAATGAGCAGTTCTTC. It encodes CASSSLDSYNEQFF.